Listed below are T cell receptor beta chains from one sample, sequenced in a study of blood T cells in healthy people across ages. TCRdb independently ran MiXCR on the 5' RACE reads; one entry per CDR3 protein. The sample yields around 1,800,000 distinct CDR3 sequences, about two fifths seen once. Sequencing was performed on blood. The source is a human donor in good health. The CDR3 runs from the conserved cysteine through the conserved F or W. A D gene is named only where the DNA matches it firmly. The size field is filled for only some rows; it gives once, few, many or a size class.

TRBJ1-1 | TRBV29-1 | NA | NA | TGCAGCGTTGCAGGTCACGGGATGAACACTGAAGCTTTCTTT | CSVAGHGMNTEAFF
TRBJ2-7 | TRBV29-1 | few | NA | TGCAGCGTTGAAATCCAAATGTCCCACGAGCAGTACTTC | CSVEIQMSHEQYF
TRBJ2-5 | TRBV12-3/TRBV12-4 | few | NA | TGTGCCAGCAGCCTAATGGGACCAGAAATAGAGACCCAGTACTTC | CASSLMGPEIETQYF
TRBJ1-2 | TRBV24-1 | NA | TRBD1 | TGTGCCACCAGTGACCAAGGACAGGAATATGGCTACACCTTC | CATSDQGQEYGYTF
TRBJ2-1 | TRBV20-1 | few | NA | TGCAGCCCCGGAGCTCGAGGGGGCTACAATGAGCAGTTCTTC | CSPGARGGYNEQFF
TRBJ1-2 | TRBV29-1 | many | TRBD1 | TGCAGCGTTGTGACAGGGGCCTATGGCTACACCTTC | CSVVTGAYGYTF
TRBJ1-2 | TRBV12-3/TRBV12-4 | few | NA | TGTGCCAGCAGTTTAGCTCGACTAGGGGGCTACACCTTC | CASSLARLGGYTF
TRBJ2-6 | TRBV10-3 | NA | NA | TGTGCCATCCGCCCCACCGGGGCCAACGTCCTGACTTTC | CAIRPTGANVLTF
TRBJ1-1 | TRBV5-5 | few | NA | TGTGCCAGCAGCTTGGCCAGAGGGGAGAACACTGAAGCTTTCTTT | CASSLARGENTEAFF
TRBJ2-1 | TRBV4-3 | NA | NA | TGCGCCAGCAGCCAAGAAAATGCCTTCAATGAGCAGTTCTTC | CASSQENAFNEQFF
TRBJ2-5 | TRBV20-1 | NA | TRBD1 | TGCAGTGCCCAAGGGGACAGAGAGACCCAGTACTTC | CSAQGDRETQYF
TRBJ2-7 | TRBV2 | NA | NA | TGTGCCAGCAGGGGCGGGAATACCGGCGAGCAGTACTTC | CASRGGNTGEQYF
TRBJ1-1 | TRBV12-3/TRBV12-4 | NA | NA | TGTGCCAGCAGTTTGGCGGGGGGTTTTATGACTGAAGCTTTCTTT | CASSLAGGFMTEAFF
TRBJ2-5 | TRBV11-2 | NA | NA | TGTGCCAGCAGCTTTCAGATAGGACAAGAGACCCAGTACTTC | CASSFQIGQETQYF
TRBJ1-1 | TRBV6-5 | NA | TRBD1 | TGTGCCAGCAGTTCCGACTCCACAGGGGGATGGACTGAAGCTTTCTTT | CASSSDSTGGWTEAFF
TRBJ2-7 | TRBV2 | NA | TRBD1 | TGTGCCAGCAGGGGCTCCACGGGACAGCTGATCTACGAGCAGTACTTC | CASRGSTGQLIYEQYF
TRBJ2-3 | TRBV7-9 | NA | TRBD1 | TGTGCCAGCAGCCCCGGGACAGGGTCGAGCAGGAGAATCACAGATACGCAGTATTTT | CASSPGTGSSRRITDTQYF
TRBJ2-7 | TRBV20-1 | NA | NA | TGCAGTGCTCGCGGCTTTAGTCTAGGGTTTTACGATGAGCAGTACTTC | CSARGFSLGFYDEQYF
TRBJ2-6 | TRBV28 | NA | NA | TGTGCCAGCAGGTCGACAAGGGGGGCCAACGTCCTGACTTTC | CASRSTRGANVLTF
TRBJ1-1 | TRBV5-1 | NA | NA | TGCGCCAGCAGCGCGCTACAGGCGAACACTGAAGCTTTCTTT | CASSALQANTEAFF
TRBJ2-7 | TRBV9 | few | NA | TGTGCCAGCAGCGTAGCCCCCGACGGAACCTACGAGCAGTACTTC | CASSVAPDGTYEQYF
TRBJ2-7 | TRBV20-1 | NA | NA | TGCAGTGCTAGGAGCCTCCTCGACTCCTACGAGCAGTACTTC | CSARSLLDSYEQYF
TRBJ1-5 | TRBV21-1 | few | NA | TGTGCCAGCAGCACACACAGGGGAAGTAATCAGCCCCAGCATTTT | CASSTHRGSNQPQHF
TRBJ2-3 | TRBV20-1 | NA | TRBD1 | TGCAGTGCTAGAGATTCCTGGACAGGGGTAGATACGCAGTATTTT | CSARDSWTGVDTQYF
TRBJ2-7 | TRBV5-1 | NA | NA | TGCGCCAGCGCTCCCGGGACGCACGCCTACGAGCAGTACTTC | CASAPGTHAYEQYF